The rows below give T cell receptor beta chains drawn from one sample of a study of OX40 agonist ivuxolimab in advanced cancers. Sequencing was performed with immunoSEQ multiplex PCR; in TCRdb, only in-frame clones are kept and a portion is missing. The table includes some 80,000 clones, over 70% detected once. This sample comprised CD4+ or CD8+ T cells sorted from blood, obtained in a trial of the OX40 agonist ivuxolimab. All receptors derive from an adult with an advanced solid tumor such as melanoma, head and neck, liver or kidney cancer. The CDR3 runs from the conserved cysteine through the conserved F or W. Each record gives: J gene, clone size, D gene, V gene, CDR3 DNA, CDR3 protein. D genes are given only for firm matches. Size is stated for part of the rows, as once, few or many counts, or as a class when the clone is expanded.

TRBJ2-3 - - TRBV18 TGTGCCAGCTCATGGACCCAGAAGCAAGAAATAGATACGCAGTATTTT CASSWTQKQEIDTQYF
TRBJ1-2 - - TRBV19 TGTGCCAGTAGTATAGATGACAGTCGCTTCTATGGCTACACCTTC CASSIDDSRFYGYTF
TRBJ1-2 few - TRBV30 TGTGCCTGGAGTGTAGGGGAGTCCGCTCGCTACACCTTC CAWSVGESARYTF
TRBJ2-3 - TRBD2 TRBV19 TGTGCCAGTAGTAAAGGGACTAGCGGGGGGTTGGCAGATACGCAGTATTTT CASSKGTSGGLADTQYF
TRBJ1-2 - TRBD1 TRBV5-1 TGCGCCAGCAGCGCCGGACAGGGGAAGATAGGTGGCTACACCTTC CASSAGQGKIGGYTF
TRBJ1-1 - - TRBV18 TGTGCCAGCTCGCCTCTCACAGGAACACCGGAGGGAGCTTTCTTT CASSPLTGTPEGAFF
TRBJ1-3 - - TRBV30 TGTGCCTGGAGTGTCGGTACCTCTGGAAACACCATATATTTT CAWSVGTSGNTIYF
TRBJ2-1 - TRBD1 TRBV29-1 TGCAGCTCAGGACAGGGCTACAATGAGCAGTTCTTC CSSGQGYNEQFF
TRBJ2-2 - - TRBV6-4 TGTGCCAGCGGGACTCCGAACACCGGGGAGCTGTTTTTT CASGTPNTGELFF
TRBJ2-7 - TRBD2 TRBV27 TGTGCCAGCAGTTTAGGGCCTCTAGCGGGAGTTTACGAGCAGTACTTC CASSLGPLAGVYEQYF
TRBJ2-2 - TRBD2 TRBV10-3 TGTGCCATCAGTGAAGCGGGACTGAACACCGGGGAGCTGTTTTTT CAISEAGLNTGELFF
TRBJ2-3 few - TRBV4-1 TGCGCCAGCAGCCAAGGGGGGGGCCCCGGGTTGGCAGATACGCAGTATTTT CASSQGGGPGLADTQYF
TRBJ2-7 - TRBD2 TRBV10-3 TGTGCCATCAGCGGACTAGCGGGAGCCTACGAGCAGTACTTC CAISGLAGAYEQYF
TRBJ2-7 - - TRBV30 TGTGCTTCGACTCCGGGACAAAAGACCTACGAGCAGTACTTC CASTPGQKTYEQYF
TRBJ2-4 - TRBD2 TRBV7-2 TGTGCCAGCAGCGAGCGGGGGGGCTTTGCCAAAAACATTCAGTACTTC CASSERGGFAKNIQYF
TRBJ2-1 once TRBD2 TRBV9 TGTGCCAGCAGCGTCGGACTAGACGCCTACAATGAGCAGTTCTTC CASSVGLDAYNEQFF
TRBJ2-1 - TRBD2 TRBV11-2 TGTGCCAGCAGCTCCCAAGCCAGGACTAGCGGGAATGAGCAGTTCTTC CASSSQARTSGNEQFF
TRBJ1-1 - TRBD1 TRBV10-3 TGTGCCACCGGACAGGGGGAAGACACTGAAGCTTTCTTT CATGQGEDTEAFF
TRBJ2-7 - TRBD2 TRBV7-2 TGTGCCAGCAGCCAATTACTAGCGGGGACCCCATACGAGCAGTACTTC CASSQLLAGTPYEQYF
TRBJ1-1 - TRBD1 TRBV29-1 TGCAGCGTTGCGGGACAGGGGCGAACTGAAGCTTTCTTT CSVAGQGRTEAFF
TRBJ1-5 - TRBD1 TRBV30 TGTGCCTGGAGTGTAACAGGGGGAGGTCAGCCCCAGCATTTT CAWSVTGGGQPQHF
TRBJ2-5 - TRBD2 TRBV27 TGTGCCAGCAGTTCTTGGGGGAGGGCCGTAGAGACCCAGTACTTC CASSSWGRAVETQYF
TRBJ2-7 - - TRBV2 TGTGCCAGCAGTGAAGGGGTCATGGGATACGAGCAGTACTTC CASSEGVMGYEQYF
TRBJ2-1 - - TRBV5-1 TGCGCCAGCAGCTTGGAGGGCGCTGAGCAGTTCTTC CASSLEGAEQFF
TRBJ1-4 - - TRBV6-6 TGTGCCAGCAGTTCCCAGGGTTCTAATGAAAAACTGTTTTTT CASSSQGSNEKLFF
TRBJ2-3 - - TRBV7-2 TGTGCCAGCAGCTTGGGGATTTGGGGCACAGATACGCAGTATTTT CASSLGIWGTDTQYF
TRBJ1-5 - - TRBV10-3 TGTGCCATCAGTGAGTCGGACGGACAAAGGCCCCAGCATTTT CAISESDGQRPQHF
TRBJ1-6 once - TRBV27 TGTGCCAGCAGTTTATCCAACAGCCCTAATTCACCCCTCCACTTT CASSLSNSPNSPLHF
TRBJ1-1 - - TRBV27 TGTGCCAGCAGTTTTTCAATTAGCACAGGTGTTCGGGAAGCTTTCTTT CASSFSISTGVREAFF
TRBJ1-2 - - TRBV10-3 TGTGCCATCAGTGAGTACGGCACTTCTGGCTACACCTTC CAISEYGTSGYTF
TRBJ2-5 - - TRBV7-2 TGTGCCAGCAGCCCAGGGGTGGGAGAGACCCAGTACTTC CASSPGVGETQYF
TRBJ2-1 - - TRBV18 TGTGCCAGCTCACCACCGGCAGGGGTAAGCCCCAATGAGCAGTTCTTC CASSPPAGVSPNEQFF
TRBJ1-2 - - TRBV9 TGTGCCAGCAGCGTAGACAGGGATGGAGGCTACACCTTC CASSVDRDGGYTF
TRBJ1-2 - TRBD1 TRBV2 TGTGCCAGCAGGGGGGGACAGGCGGTCTATGGCTACACCTTC CASRGGQAVYGYTF
TRBJ2-1 - - TRBV19 TGTGCCACTTCCCGCGGAGGGAGAAGCTCCTACAATGAGCAGTTCTTC CATSRGGRSSYNEQFF
TRBJ2-1 - - TRBV10-3 TGTGCCATCAGTGACCCGAATTGGACCGGCCAGCAGTTCTTC CAISDPNWTGQQFF
TRBJ2-7 - TRBD2 TRBV28 TGTGCCAGCAGTTCCCCGGGACTAGCGGTCCCCTACGAGCAGTACTTC CASSSPGLAVPYEQYF
TRBJ2-5 few TRBD2 TRBV14 TGTGCCAGCAGAGAGACTAGCGCGTACCAAGAGACCCAGTACTTC CASRETSAYQETQYF
TRBJ1-2 - - TRBV6-5 TGTGCCAGCAGTTACTCATGGACAGTTACTAACTATGGCTACACCTTC CASSYSWTVTNYGYTF
TRBJ2-7 - - TRBV25-1 TGTGCCAGCAGGGGCTGGGCGGGGACCTCCTACGAGCAGTACTTC CASRGWAGTSYEQYF
TRBJ2-2 - - TRBV6-6 TGTGCCAGCAGTCTTTACAGTCCTGCGAACACCGGGGAGCTGTTTTTT CASSLYSPANTGELFF
TRBJ1-1 - TRBD1 TRBV20-1 TGCAGTGCCACCGGACAGGGTGGGACTTTCTTT CSATGQGGTFF
TRBJ1-4 - - TRBV5-5 TGTGCCAGCAGCTTGTATGGGACAAGGAATGAAAAACTGTTTTTT CASSLYGTRNEKLFF
TRBJ1-4 - - TRBV5-8 TGTGCCAGCAGCCCCTCCCGGGGGGAGAATGAAAAACTGTTTTTT CASSPSRGENEKLFF
TRBJ1-4 - - TRBV21-1 TGTGCCAGCATCATTGGGCCAGGCTTTGGGGAAAAACTGTTTTTT CASIIGPGFGEKLFF
TRBJ1-4 few TRBD1 TRBV30 TGTGCCTGGAGTACCGGGACAGGGGATGAAAAACTGTTTTTT CAWSTGTGDEKLFF
TRBJ2-1 - - TRBV6-5 TGTGCCAGCAGTTACAGGGGCCCAAACACCTACAATGAGCAGTTCTTC CASSYRGPNTYNEQFF
TRBJ1-4 - - TRBV2 TGTGCCAGCAGTCCCGGGACCGACAATGAAAAACTGTTTTTT CASSPGTDNEKLFF
TRBJ2-7 once - TRBV5-4 TGTGCCAGCAGCTTGGCAGGGTATGCTTCCTACGAGCAGTACTTC CASSLAGYASYEQYF
TRBJ1-5 - - TRBV7-2 TGTGCCAGCAGCTTAGAATACCAGCCCCAGCATTTT CASSLEYQPQHF
TRBJ1-6 - - TRBV5-1 TGCGCCAGCAGCTCTACCGGGGGTAGTTATAATTCACCCCTCCACTTT CASSSTGGSYNSPLHF
TRBJ1-4 - - TRBV19 TGTGCCAGTAGTATCCTTGGCATCGGTAATGAAAAACTGTTTTTT CASSILGIGNEKLFF
TRBJ1-6 - - TRBV5-1 TGCGCCAGCAGTCCTAGGGAGGGGAGAGATTCACCCTTCCACTTT CASSPREGRDSPFHF
TRBJ2-7 - - TRBV7-2 TGTGCCAGCAGCTTAGGGGCTGGGCAGCTCTACGAGCAGTACTTC CASSLGAGQLYEQYF